Described below is a single T cell receptor beta chain sequence and its context. Its target is not known. These data are taken from a study of OX40 agonist ivuxolimab in advanced cancers. Study summary: Clinicians treated patients with ivuxolimab, an agonistic anti-OX40 (CD134) antibody. The mean age was roughly 60 years, ranging from roughly 23 to 80, with about four fifths of participants male. The eligibility criteria allowed prior anti-PD-1, anti-PD-L1 or anti-CTLA-4 therapy, and about 40% had some.

The study's findings and limits: Among expanded peripheral T cells, antigen specificity went undetermined.

The CDR3 sequence is 16 residues long. V lost 0 bases and J lost 3; bases outside the gene matches: 5. Germline CDR1 reads LGHNA; CDR2 reads YSLEER. Generated by immunoSEQ multiplex PCR, the TCRdb table keeps only in-frame clones and is missing some. This table holds about 47,000 clones, 84% found once. Sequences were derived from CD4+ or CD8+ T cells sorted from blood, sampled in a trial of the OX40 agonist ivuxolimab. This chain joins TRBV4-3 and TRBJ2-5; 9 nucleotides line up with TRBD2. The sequence was obtained from an adult with an advanced solid tumor such as melanoma, head and neck, liver or kidney cancer. The CDR3 sequence is CASSQEPGLAEETQYF. The CDR3 DNA reads as TGCGCCAGCAGCCAAGAGCCGGGACTAGCAGAAGAGACCCAGTACTTC.